The clone carrying this TCR gamma chain was found many times. Its antigen is as yet unknown. TCRdb shows a much larger clone's protein in place of this DNA's translation, and the two differ at residue 4, likely through a read error; the protein shown is translated from the DNA. Germline CDR1 reads GITISATS; CDR2 reads ISYDGTV (reference sequence). This CDR3 is built from 15 residues. These data belong to a study of γδ T cells in repeated Plasmodium falciparum infection. Looking at the study overall: Each infection was followed by sampling at 21 days, plus baseline and some pre-infection draws. Regarding the study as a whole: Over time and infection, Vgamma9/Vdelta2+ repertoires remained highly stable and polyclonal.

Flow sorting of PBMC yielded separate Vgamma9/Vdelta2+ and Vdelta2-negative gammadelta T cell populations for bulk repertoire analysis. Both TRG and TRD chains were sequenced from each sorted sample. TCRdb re-called clones from the multiplex PCR reads using CATT. The sample records 25,000 to 35,000 gamma-chain clones, roughly 1.4% being singletons. Sequencing was carried out using gamma-delta T cells from blood. The TCR sequence derives from a pool of human donors (malaria-infected and uninfected, not separated). V is TRGV9 and J is TRGJP1. The CDR3 DNA is TGTGCCTTGAGGGAGGTGCGTTCCACTGGTTGGTTCAAGATATTT. Its protein product is CALREVRSTGWFKIF.